This T cell receptor beta chain was identified during a study of shared clonotypes between healthy human individuals. Germline assignment: CDR1 SNHLY and CDR2 FYNNEI. The CDR3 sequence is 17 residues long. Trimming removed 5 bases from V and 0 bases from J; junction bases left unmatched: 6. Produced via immunoSEQ multiplex PCR; TCRdb's table is partial and in-frame only. There are millions of clones in the sample; 85% to 95% occur only once, and over 0.12% lies in the top ten. In the CD4+ fraction, cells were divided into CD45RA+ naive and CD45RA-negative memory subsets. The sequence was collected from a man aged 18 to 29 in good health. The chain recombines TRBV2 with TRBJ2-6; TRBD1 aligns across 8 bases. Sequencing was performed on naive CD4+ T cells sorted from blood. Subset described: CD45RA+ positively selected. The CDR3 here is CASSTGTGGSGANVLTF. The CDR3 region has the DNA TGTGCCAGCAGTACCGGGACAGGAGGCTCTGGGGCCAACGTCCTGACTTTC.